This T cell receptor beta chain was captured in a study of T cells after yellow fever vaccination. Across the whole study: Preparation used SMART-Seq v4 Ultra Low Input for the low-cell-number fractions.

They built TCR cDNA with 5'RACE template switching, a step that put in a universal primer site and UMIs. TCRdb itself ran the 5' RACE reads through MiXCR, one entry per CDR3 protein. Of a few hundred thousand distinct CDR3 sequences listed, around 12% are singletons. Trimming pared 0 bases from V and 5 bases from J, leaving 20 bases between. Per the germline V gene, CDR1 is LNHNV and CDR2 is YYDKDF (reference sequence). The CDR3 sequence is 17 residues long. General study results and limits: Repertoires obtained by FACS sorting could include abundant clonotypes that entered as contaminants from the bulk population.

This clonotype was detected many times. The antigen is unknown. This TCR derives from a man aged 18 to 35 who received the YFV17D yellow fever vaccine. Material: CD4+ T cells sorted from PBMCs, obtained 15 days after the yellow fever booster vaccination. The rearrangement uses TRBV15 and TRBJ2-7; maybe TRBD1 (5 bases). CDR3 in DNA: TGTGCCACCAGCAGAGATTTCGGCAGGGCCCTTATTGACGAGCAGTACTTC. Amino acid sequence: CATSRDFGRALIDEQYF.